This TCR beta chain was retrieved from a study of T cells after yellow fever vaccination. The wider study: Fractions low in cell number were prepared with SMART-Seq v4 Ultra Low Input. General study points: A minor fraction of clonotypes spanned both CD4 and CD8 compartments. The study noted that FACS-sorted repertoires could contain abundant clonotypes contaminating from the bulk population.

This clonotype was recorded at least ten times. Its target is unknown. The V segment lost 4 bases and the J segment 6 bases; nucleotides outside the gene matches: 4. The CDR3 contains 13 residues. Germline V gene lookup returns CDR1 SGHRS and CDR2 YFSETQ. As TCR cDNA was made by 5'RACE template switching, a universal primer site and UMIs were added. TCRdb fed the 5' RACE reads into MiXCR, producing one record per CDR3 protein. The sample includes 200,000 to 250,000 distinct CDR3 sequences, 6.9% seen only once; the top ten take more than 0.8%. The source was CD4+ T cells sorted from PBMCs, collected 15 days after the yellow fever booster vaccination. The TCR originated in a man aged 25 to 45 who received the YFV17D yellow fever vaccine. The rearrangement uses TRBV5-1 and TRBJ2-1, with 7 bases matching TRBD1. The CDR3 nucleotides read TGCGCCAGCAGCGGGCCAGGGGGCAATGAGCAGTTCTTC. It encodes CASSGPGGNEQFF.